The 28 T cell receptor beta chains below were found in one sample sequenced in a study of human T cells and chemical hapten exposure. TCRdb fed the RACE reads into MiXCR, producing one record per CDR3 protein. The sample yields around 120,000 distinct CDR3 sequences, 9% to 13% seen once. The time point here: patch test 1, 2 weeks after DPC sensitization. Treatment defined: therapeutic diphenylcyclopropenone sensitization with weekly scalp DPC. The source was whole blood, collected in connection with sensitization to the hapten diphenylcyclopropenone (DPC). The source of these receptors is a woman in her forties or fifties with alopecia areata. Some clones in this sample may be carry-over from other donors' samples.

The V call is TRBV7-9, the J call TRBJ1-2; 7 nucleotides agree with TRBD1. The CDR3 is 15 residues long. The junction had 9 bases not matched to a gene; V was cut back by 5 bases and J by 3 bases. The germline V gene has CDR1 SEHNR and CDR2 FQNEAQ (reference sequence). In DNA, the CDR3 is TGTGCCAGCAGCGCGATAGACAGGGAGGACTATGGCTACACCTTC. This codes for CASSAIDREDYGYTF.

This clonotype was observed a few times. The chain employs TRBV11-3 and TRBJ2-1; no firm D call. Trimming pared 1 base from V and 10 bases from J, leaving 11 bases between. The CDR3 is 13 amino acids. The germline V gene encodes CDR1 SGHNT and CDR2 YENEEA. The CDR3 is CASSLGTRGEQFF. The CDR3 DNA is TGTGCCAGCAGCTTAGGGACCCGCGGCGAGCAGTTCTTC. The full variable domain, rest sourced from reference TRBV11-3 and TRBJ2-1, is EAGVVQSPRYKIIEKKQPVAFWCNPISGHNTLYWYLQNLGQGPELLIRYENEEAVDDSQLPKDRFSAERLKGVDSTLKIQPAELGDSAVYLCASSLGTRGEQFFGPGTRLTVL.

This clonotype has a handful of counts. CDR3 region: CATTSDRDGTEAFF. The CDR3 DNA reads as TGTGCCACCACCAGCGACAGGGATGGCACTGAAGCTTTCTTT. The chain employs TRBV6-5 and TRBJ1-1; 7 positions match TRBD1. The CDR3 length is 14 residues. V shed 10 bases and J 4 bases; nucleotides not matched to a gene: 12. Germline assignment: CDR1 MNHEY and CDR2 SVGAGI.

The chain joins TRBV6-5 to TRBJ1-6; D call uncertain. Trimming took 6 bases from V and 2 from J, leaving 8 bases between them. The CDR3 has 14 amino acids. From germline, CDR1 is MNHEY and CDR2 SVGAGI. CDR3: CASRPETYNSPLHF. CDR3 bases: TGTGCCAGCAGACCGGAGACCTATAATTCACCCCTCCACTTT.

This chain links TRBV12-3 or TRBV12-4 with TRBJ2-3; D unresolved. CDR3 length: 11 residues. The ends were cut back, 6 bases at V and 5 bases at J, with 6 bases in the middle. CDR3 in amino acids: CASSYLDTQYF. The CDR3 DNA sequence: TGTGCCAGCAGCTACTTAGATACGCAGTATTTT.

This clonotype has ten or more counts. This chain joins TRBV7-9 and TRBJ2-3, with D possibly matching TRBD2 (6 bases). This CDR3 has 16 amino acids. Trimming removed 5 bases at V and 1 base at J, with 16 bases between. Germline values: CDR1 SEHNR, CDR2 FQNEAQ (reference sequence). The CDR3 protein is CASSPRGGDGTDTQYF. DNA for the CDR3: TGTGCCAGCAGCCCGCGAGGAGGGGACGGCACAGATACGCAGTATTTT. Full variable domain (missing parts from reference TRBV7-9 and TRBJ2-3): DTGVSQNPRHKITKRGQNVTFRCDPISEHNRLYWYRQTLGQGPEFLTYFQNEAQLEKSRLLSDRFSAERPKGSFSTLEIQRTEQGDSAMYLCASSPRGGDGTDTQYFGPGTRLTVL.

The chain joins TRBV28 to TRBJ1-2, with 7 nucleotides matching TRBD1. V lost 9 bases, J lost 8 bases, and 12 bases stayed unmatched. CDR3 length: 13 residues. The germline CDR1 and CDR2 sequences are MDHEN and SYDVKM. The CDR3 loop reads CASLTGALKGYTF. Written as DNA, the CDR3 is TGTGCCAGTCTTACAGGGGCCCTTAAGGGCTACACCTTC.

The chain carries TRBV29-1 and TRBJ2-7; 8 nucleotides line up with TRBD1. From germline, CDR1 is SQVTM and CDR2 ANQGSEA. J was trimmed by 6 bases and V by 3 bases; bases with no gene match: 7. The CDR3 length is 13 residues. CDR3 loop: CSVERQGAREQYF. The CDR3 DNA reads as TGCAGCGTTGAGAGGCAGGGGGCGCGCGAGCAGTACTTC.

This clonotype was seen ten or more times. The chain employs TRBV12-3 or TRBV12-4 and TRBJ2-7, with D hard to call. The germline V and J ends were trimmed by 5 bases and 7 bases, with 30 bases remaining between them. CDR3 size: 18 residues. Here the CDR3 DNA reads TGTGCCAGCAGTCCCTCCGGTGTGTCCCGCAGGCCCCTTCTTGAGCAGTACTTC. Encoded protein: CASSPSGVSRRPLLEQYF.

This clonotype appeared many times. J is TRBJ2-2 and V is TRBV7-2; weak D call: TRBD1 (7 bases). The CDR3 is 15 amino acids. V lost 5 bases to trimming and J lost 6 bases, with 16 bases between them. Germline lookup yields CDR1 SGHTA and CDR2 FQGNSA. CDR3 DNA sequence: TGTGCCAGCAGCACGGACAGGAGACTAGCCGGGGAGCTGTTTTTT. Translated: CASSTDRRLAGELFF.

This clonotype occurred many times. V and J are TRBV10-1 and TRBJ2-5; TRBD2 is a possible D gene (5 bases). V gave up 8 bases and J gave up 4 bases, with 17 bases separating them. CDR1 is WNHNN and CDR2 is SYGVQD in the germline V gene (reference sequence). The CDR3 has 14 residues. CDR3 DNA: TGCGCCAGCCTCCCTACGGGGATCGGAGAGACCCAGTACTTC. Translation gives CASLPTGIGETQYF.

This clonotype occurred many times. The chain joins TRBV6-6 to TRBJ1-1, with a tentative D call TRBD1 (6 bases). Germline loops: CDR1 MNHNY, CDR2 SVGAGI (reference sequence). Trimming shortened V by 5 bases and J by 4 bases, and 8 bases separated the two germline ends. The CDR3 is made up of 12 amino acids. The CDR3 reads CASSGGPTEAFF. Here the CDR3 DNA reads TGTGCCAGCAGTGGGGGCCCCACTGAAGCTTTCTTT.

The rearrangement uses TRBV4-3 and TRBJ2-1; D is ambiguous. Trimming left V 1 base short and J 4 bases short, with 14 bases between. The CDR3 totals 16 residues. Germline V gene lookup returns CDR1 LGHNA and CDR2 YSLEER. The CDR3 sequence: CASSQVPKPIYNEQFF. The CDR3 DNA is TGCGCCAGCAGCCAAGTGCCGAAACCAATATACAATGAGCAGTTCTTC.

The gene calls are TRBV11-2 and TRBJ2-3, with D unclear. The V gene's germline CDR1 is SGHAT and CDR2 FQNNGV. This CDR3 contains 14 residues. V lost 3 bases and J 1 base, leaving 8 bases between the germline ends. The CDR3 is CASSFRLGTDTQYF. The CDR3 nucleotides read TGTGCCAGCAGCTTCCGTCTAGGCACAGATACGCAGTATTTT.

The chain combines TRBV19 with TRBJ2-1; D not resolved. This CDR3 is 12 amino acids long. Germline values: CDR1 LNHDA, CDR2 SQIVND (reference sequence). The V end was cut by 3 bases, the J end by 9 bases, with 9 bases between. The CDR3 reads CASSMQFGEQFF. The CDR3 region has the DNA TGTGCCAGTAGTATGCAGTTTGGTGAGCAGTTCTTC.

Worth noting for this clonotype: This may stem from a read error, because a much larger clone lies one nucleotide away. The CDR3 DNA reads as TGTGCCAGCAGTCTAAGACAGGGTTTAGGCACTGGAGCTTTCTTT. The encoded protein is CASSLRQGLGTGAFF. The chain couples TRBV27 to TRBJ1-1; 7 nucleotides match TRBD1. The CDR3 extends over 15 amino acids. Germline V lookup: CDR1 MNHEY, CDR2 SMNVEV (reference sequence).

The chain links TRBV6-2 or TRBV6-3 to TRBJ1-5; D perhaps matches TRBD1 (6 bases). Germline values: CDR1 MNHEY, CDR2 SVGEGT. The CDR3 loop spans 14 amino acids. V dropped 6 bases and J dropped 1 base, with 10 bases sitting between them. Here the CDR3 reads CASSWTVSNQPQHF. CDR3 nucleotides: TGTGCCAGCAGCTGGACAGTGAGCAATCAGCCCCAGCATTTT.

This clonotype came up many times. This chain connects TRBV7-2 to TRBJ1-5; no clear D. Trimming left V 1 base short and J 4 bases short, with 8 bases between. This CDR3 spans 14 amino acids. CDR1 and CDR2 (germline): SGHTA, FQGNSA. The CDR3 sequence is CASSLGWRNQPQHF. The CDR3 nucleotides read TGTGCCAGCAGCTTAGGGTGGCGGAATCAGCCCCAGCATTTT.

This chain joins TRBV6-1 and TRBJ2-2; weak D call: TRBD1 (6 bases). This CDR3 comprises 14 residues. CDR1 is MNHNS and CDR2 is SASEGT in the germline V gene. Trimming took 3 bases from V and 5 from J, leaving 10 bases between them. The CDR3 region is CASSEGARTGELFF. In nucleotides, the CDR3 is TGTGCCAGCAGTGAGGGGGCGCGGACCGGGGAGCTGTTTTTT.

By proportion, this clonotype is medium-sized. The chain joins TRBV9 to TRBJ2-3; D not certain. Germline CDR1 SGDLS, CDR2 YYNGEE. V was cut by 4 bases and J by 2 bases, with 8 bases left in between. This CDR3 is 13 amino acids long. The CDR3 is CASSLGVTDTQYF. CDR3 nucleotide sequence: TGTGCCAGCAGCCTTGGGGTCACAGATACGCAGTATTTT.

This clonotype has ten or more counts. The J gene is TRBJ2-1, the V gene TRBV5-1; D tentatively reads TRBD1 or TRBD2 (5 bases each). The CDR3 contains 15 residues. Deletions cut 0 bases from V and 5 bases from J, with 12 bases between. Germline lookup yields CDR1 SGHRS and CDR2 YFSETQ. CDR3 residues: CASSLGGTKNNEQFF. DNA of the CDR3: TGCGCCAGCAGCTTGGGTGGGACGAAAAACAATGAGCAGTTCTTC.

In its sample, this clonotype was seen a few times. The rearrangement joins TRBV27 to TRBJ2-7; no definite D call. Germline values: CDR1 MNHEY, CDR2 SMNVEV (reference sequence). V was shortened by 2 bases and J by 0 bases, with 8 bases between the two germline ends. This CDR3 comprises 14 residues. CDR3 sequence reads: CASSLRTRSYEQYF. CDR3 nucleotides: TGTGCCAGCAGTTTAAGGACCCGCTCCTACGAGCAGTACTTC.

This clonotype has at least ten counts. The rearrangement uses TRBV28 and TRBJ1-2; the D gene is possibly TRBD1 (6 bases). V was clipped by 8 bases and J by 4 bases, with 26 bases between them. Looked up from germline, CDR1 is MDHEN and CDR2 is SYDVKM. The CDR3 covers 17 residues. The CDR3 here is CASSWQGTARQVYGYTF. The CDR3 region has the DNA TGTGCCAGCTCATGGCAGGGGACGGCCCGCCAGGTCTATGGCTACACCTTC.

The rearrangement links TRBV7-2 to TRBJ2-5; the D is unclear. CDR1 is SGHTA and CDR2 is FQGNSA in the germline V gene. V was cut by 3 bases and J by 0 bases, with 5 bases left in between. The CDR3 sequence is 13 residues long. The CDR3 DNA follows: TGTGCCAGCAGCTTCGGGTACCAAGAGACCCAGTACTTC. This translates into CASSFGYQETQYF.

The chain carries TRBV7-8 and TRBJ2-1; 8 bases are a match to TRBD2. V lost 1 base to trimming and J lost 6 bases; unmatched junction nucleotides: 8. The germline gives CDR1 SGHVS, CDR2 FQNEAQ. This CDR3 contains 16 residues. The CDR3 sequence: CASSLGIRAGANEQFF. DNA of the CDR3: TGTGCCAGCAGCTTAGGGATCCGAGCGGGAGCCAATGAGCAGTTCTTC.

The rearrangement joins TRBV18 to TRBJ1-1; 8 bases agree with TRBD1. V was clipped by 6 bases and J by 4 bases; unmatched bases: 13. CDR3 length equals 16 residues. The germline V gene has CDR1 KGHSH and CDR2 LQKENI. The CDR3 bases are TGTGCCAGCTCCCGACAGGGGACCCTACGGGGCACTGAAGCTTTCTTT. The encoded protein is CASSRQGTLRGTEAFF.

This clonotype was recorded only once. The CDR3 carries no conserved terminal phenylalanine or tryptophan, so it likely arises from a read error. J is TRBJ1-1 and V is TRBV5-1, with 8 bases fitting TRBD1. V shed 5 bases and J 6 bases; nucleotides not matched to a gene: 6. The CDR3 consists of 13 residues. Germline loops: CDR1 SGHRS, CDR2 YFSETQ. CDR3 sequence reads: CASRSTGVAEAFS. CDR3 DNA: TGCGCCAGCAGGTCGACAGGGGTGGCTGAAGCTTTCTCT.

The chain uses TRBV6-2 or TRBV6-3 and TRBJ2-7; perhaps TRBD1 as D (6 bases). The V gene's germline CDR1 is MNHEY and CDR2 SVGEGT. Trimming took 10 bases from V and 6 from J, leaving 13 bases between them. The CDR3 covers 11 residues. The CDR3 DNA follows: TGTGCCATCCAACAGGGTTCCGAGCAGTACTTC. It translates to CAIQQGSEQYF.